A single sample is the source of the 11 T cell receptor beta chains below, sequenced in a study of blood T cell repertoires in COVID-19. Produced via immunoSEQ multiplex PCR; TCRdb's table is partial and in-frame only. This sample has about 140,000 clones, with about 88% found just once. Sequenced: peripheral blood. These TCRs come from a human donor with COVID-19, enrolled during active disease. The donor label of this sample is uncertain.

This clone showed up just a few times. The chain joins TRBV9 to TRBJ1-6, with TRBD1 identical over 7 bases. Germline V lookup: CDR1 SGDLS, CDR2 YYNGEE. The V gene end was trimmed by 0 bases and the J gene end by 9 bases; junction bases not matched to a gene: 3. CDR3 length: 14 amino acids. The CDR3 DNA follows: TGTGCCAGCAGCGTAGCAGGGGGTTTTTCACCCCTCCACTTT. Protein product: CASSVAGGFSPLHF.

The chain combines TRBV7-6 with TRBJ2-5; no firm D call. The CDR3 has 14 amino acids. Germline lookup yields CDR1 SGHVS and CDR2 FNYEAQ. With 5 bases removed from V and 3 bases from J, the gap between germline ends came to 13 bases. The DNA of the CDR3 is TGTGCCAGCAGCGTCATGAACACCGAAGAGACCCAGTACTTC. Protein sequence: CASSVMNTEETQYF.

The gene calls are TRBV3-1 (or the pseudogene TRBV3-2) and TRBJ1-1; D gene ambiguous. CDR3 length equals 14 residues. V was shortened by 4 bases and J by 5 bases, with 14 bases between the two germline ends. CDR1 is LGHDT and CDR2 is YNNKEL in the germline V gene (reference sequence). The CDR3 DNA follows: TGTGCCAGCAGCCCCAACCGGGCGGGAACTGAAGCTTTCTTT. As protein: CASSPNRAGTEAFF.

The chain employs TRBV5-5 and TRBJ1-1; D is unclear. From germline, CDR1 is SGHKS and CDR2 YYEKEE (reference sequence). Trimming removed 1 base from V and 1 base from J, with 8 bases in between. This CDR3 comprises 14 residues. This chain's CDR3 is CASSLWAANTEAFF. The CDR3 DNA reads as TGTGCCAGCAGCTTGTGGGCAGCGAACACTGAAGCTTTCTTT.

The chain joins TRBV5-6 to TRBJ2-3; D may be TRBD1 (5 bases). The germline V gene encodes CDR1 SGHDT and CDR2 YYEEEE. With 4 bases removed from V and 2 bases from J, the gap between germline ends came to 17 bases. The CDR3 contains 16 residues. The CDR3 nucleotides are TGTGCCAGCAGCCTGTTCTTTGGGGCTCTCACAGATACGCAGTATTTT. Protein: CASSLFFGALTDTQYF.

The chain combines TRBV6-6 with TRBJ2-7; TRBD1 agrees at 9 bases. Germline trimming cut 1 base from V and 4 bases from J; bases unmatched to any gene: 2. The germline V gene encodes CDR1 MNHNY and CDR2 SVGAGI (reference sequence). The CDR3 covers 14 residues. This CDR3 reads CASSYWGQGYEQYF. CDR3 DNA: TGTGCCAGCAGTTACTGGGGACAGGGTTACGAGCAGTACTTC.

This clone was recorded only once. The genes are TRBV6-5 and TRBJ1-3; 9 positions agree with TRBD1. CDR3 length: 12 amino acids. The germline CDR1 and CDR2 sequences are MNHEY and SVGAGI. Losses at the gene ends were 8 bases for V and 4 bases for J; bases not matched to a gene: 0. CDR3 amino acids: CASGQGGNTIYF. The CDR3 DNA follows: TGTGCCAGCGGACAGGGGGGAAACACCATATATTTT.

The CDR3 region has the DNA TGTGCCAGCAGCTTAGCATCCGGGACAGGGGTGGGCGGCTACACCTTC. This translates into CASSLASGTGVGGYTF. The chain has TRBV7-2 and TRBJ1-2; 10 nucleotides align to TRBD1. Germline V CDR1 and CDR2: SGHTA, FQGNSA. The CDR3 totals 16 residues. Trimming removed 0 bases from V and 8 bases from J; junction bases left unmatched: 9.

The rearrangement links TRBV5-6 to TRBJ1-1; no reliable D call. Trimming removed 6 bases from V and 3 bases from J, with 15 bases in between. The germline CDR1 and CDR2 sequences are SGHDT and YYEEEE. The length of the CDR3 is 14 residues. This CDR3 reads CASTLRGLYTEAFF. The CDR3 bases are TGTGCCAGCACCCTACGTGGACTTTACACTGAAGCTTTCTTT.

The chain couples TRBV19 to TRBJ1-2; 8 nucleotides line up with TRBD1. This CDR3 is 16 amino acids long. The junction had 16 bases not matched to a gene; V was cut back by 4 bases and J by 9 bases. CDR1 and CDR2 (germline): LNHDA, SQIVND (reference sequence). CDR3 region: CASSRWTGTLPRSYTF. The CDR3, as DNA: TGTGCCAGTAGTAGATGGACAGGGACTCTTCCTAGGAGCTACACCTTC.

The V and J genes are TRBV6-5 and TRBJ1-6; D not resolved. The ends were cut back, 4 bases at V and 6 bases at J, with 13 bases in the middle. Germline CDR1 MNHEY, CDR2 SVGAGI. This CDR3 has 15 amino acids. CDR3 DNA: TGTGCCAGCAGTTTGTCGGAGGTGGGTAATTCACCCCTCCACTTT. Translating it yields CASSLSEVGNSPLHF.